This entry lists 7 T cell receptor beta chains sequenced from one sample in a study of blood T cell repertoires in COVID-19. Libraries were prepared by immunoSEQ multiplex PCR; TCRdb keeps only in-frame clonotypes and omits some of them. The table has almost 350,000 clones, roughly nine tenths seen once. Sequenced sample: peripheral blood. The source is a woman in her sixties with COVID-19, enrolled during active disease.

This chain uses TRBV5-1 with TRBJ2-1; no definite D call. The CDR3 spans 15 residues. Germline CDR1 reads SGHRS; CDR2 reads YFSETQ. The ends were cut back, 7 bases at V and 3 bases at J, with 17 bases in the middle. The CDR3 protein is CASSQHLTGYNEQFF. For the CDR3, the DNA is TGCGCCAGCTCCCAACACTTGACGGGCTACAATGAGCAGTTCTTC.

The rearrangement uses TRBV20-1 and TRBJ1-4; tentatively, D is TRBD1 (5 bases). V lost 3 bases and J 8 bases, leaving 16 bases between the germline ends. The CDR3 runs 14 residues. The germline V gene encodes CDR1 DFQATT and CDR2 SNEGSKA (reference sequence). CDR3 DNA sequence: TGCAGTGCTAGTTTTCCAGGGATGAGAGAAAAACTGTTTTTT. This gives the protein CSASFPGMREKLFF.

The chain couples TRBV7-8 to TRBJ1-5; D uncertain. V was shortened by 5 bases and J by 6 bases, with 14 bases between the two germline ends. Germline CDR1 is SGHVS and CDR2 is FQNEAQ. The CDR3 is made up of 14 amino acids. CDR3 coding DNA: TGTGCCAGCAGCCTGGATCAGGTGGGTCAGCCCCAGCATTTT. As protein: CASSLDQVGQPQHF.

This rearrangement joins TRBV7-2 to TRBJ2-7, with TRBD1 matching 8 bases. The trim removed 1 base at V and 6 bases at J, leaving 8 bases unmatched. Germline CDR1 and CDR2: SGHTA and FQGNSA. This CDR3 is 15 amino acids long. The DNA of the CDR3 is TGTGCCAGCAGCTTAGTGGTCAGGGGGCCGGGCGAGCAGTACTTC. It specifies CASSLVVRGPGEQYF.

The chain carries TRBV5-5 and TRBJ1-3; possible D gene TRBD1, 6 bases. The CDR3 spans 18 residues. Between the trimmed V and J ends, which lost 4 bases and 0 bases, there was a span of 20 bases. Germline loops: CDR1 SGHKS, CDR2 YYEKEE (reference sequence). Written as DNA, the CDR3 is TGTGCCAGCAGCCGTTCACTATCAAGGGGGAGCTCTGGAAACACCATATATTTT. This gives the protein CASSRSLSRGSSGNTIYF.

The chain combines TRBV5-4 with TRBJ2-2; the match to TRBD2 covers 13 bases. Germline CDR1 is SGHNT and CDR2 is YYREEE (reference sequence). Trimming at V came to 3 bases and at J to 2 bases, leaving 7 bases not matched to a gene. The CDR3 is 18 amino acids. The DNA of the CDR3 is TGTGCCAGCAGCTACGGACTAGCGGGGGCCCCTAACACCGGGGAGCTGTTTTTT. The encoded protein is CASSYGLAGAPNTGELFF.

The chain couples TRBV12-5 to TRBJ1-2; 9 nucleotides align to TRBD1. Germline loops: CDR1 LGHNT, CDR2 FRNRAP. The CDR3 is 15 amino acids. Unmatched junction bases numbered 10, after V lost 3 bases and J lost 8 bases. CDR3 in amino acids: CASGFFPNRGPGYTF. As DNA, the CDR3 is TGTGCTAGTGGTTTTTTCCCCAACAGGGGGCCCGGCTACACCTTC.